This T cell receptor (beta chain) is drawn from a study of blood T cell repertoires in COVID-19. About the research overall: Acute and convalescent COVID-19 samples came from the United States, Italy and Spain. From T cells, B-cell-depleted T cells, or PBMCs came the material, which was cDNA or gDNA.

The V end was cut by 2 bases, the J end by 4 bases, with 9 bases between. The CDR3 has 14 amino acids. Germline CDR1 reads MNHEY; CDR2 reads SVGEGT. Ages ranged from about 18 to 89 years, with residence in about two dozen US areas. Clones were sequenced by immunoSEQ multiplex PCR, and TCRdb holds only the in-frame ones, with some missing. The sample has 200,000 to 300,000 clones, around 88% seen once. The chain recombines TRBV6-2 or TRBV6-3 with TRBJ1-5; D is undetermined. This receptor was identified in a woman between 40 and 55 years old with acute COVID-19. Source material: PBMCs or T cells enriched from blood (not recorded which). CDR3 sequence: CASSYAGGNQPQHF. The CDR3 nucleotides read TGTGCCAGCAGTTACGCGGGTGGGAATCAGCCCCAGCATTTT.